This TCR beta chain was found in a study of T cells in Graves' hyperthyroidism and ophthalmopathy. The TCR beta CDR3 regions underwent amplification using RNA transcripts as the source. Initially, a first-round RT-PCR of the TCR CDR3 employed the HTBI primer set. TCRdb itself ran the multiplex PCR reads through MiXCR, one entry per CDR3 protein. There are around 690,000 distinct CDR3 sequences in the sample; less than 25% occur only once, and over 30% lies in the top ten. Germline V gene lookup returns CDR1 SGHVS and CDR2 FNYEAQ. The CDR3 contains 15 residues. The ends were cut back, 5 bases at V and 3 bases at J, with 17 bases in the middle. This clonotype was detected a few times.

This rearrangement joins TRBV7-6 to TRBJ2-7, with D perhaps being TRBD1 or TRBD2 (5 bases each). This receptor was obtained from a young man with Graves' ophthalmopathy. Specimen: blood. CDR3 sequence reads: CASSHRQGRNYEQYF. Here the CDR3 DNA reads TGTGCCAGCAGCCACAGGCAGGGACGAAACTACGAGCAGTACTTC.